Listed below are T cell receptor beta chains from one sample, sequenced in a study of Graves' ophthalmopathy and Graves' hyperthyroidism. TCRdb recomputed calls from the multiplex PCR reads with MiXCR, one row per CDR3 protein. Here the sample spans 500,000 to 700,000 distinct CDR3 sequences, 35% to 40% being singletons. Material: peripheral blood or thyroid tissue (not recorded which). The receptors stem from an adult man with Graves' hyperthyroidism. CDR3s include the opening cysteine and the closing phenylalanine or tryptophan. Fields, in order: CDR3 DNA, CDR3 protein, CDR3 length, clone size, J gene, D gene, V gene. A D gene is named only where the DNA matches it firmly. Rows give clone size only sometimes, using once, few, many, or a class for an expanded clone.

CDR3nt: TGTGCCAGCAGTGAAGGCGGGGCGGTAGGTAACACTGAAGCTTTCTTT
CDR3aa: CASSEGGAVGNTEAFF
len: 16
abundance: many
j_gene: TRBJ1-1
d_gene: -
v_gene: TRBV2

CDR3nt: TGCAGTGCTAGGGGTCAGGCGGGAATTAACACTGAAGCTTTCTTT
CDR3aa: CSARGQAGINTEAFF
len: 15
abundance: -
j_gene: TRBJ1-1
d_gene: -
v_gene: TRBV20-1

CDR3nt: TGTGCCAGCAGTGCCACGTCGAACACTGAAGCTTTCTTT
CDR3aa: CASSATSNTEAFF
len: 13
abundance: many
j_gene: TRBJ1-1
d_gene: -
v_gene: TRBV2

CDR3nt: TGTGCCAGCAGTCGGGACAGGGATCGACCCTACGAGCAGTACTTC
CDR3aa: CASSRDRDRPYEQYF
len: 15
abundance: -
j_gene: TRBJ2-7
d_gene: TRBD1
v_gene: TRBV6-1

CDR3nt: TGTGCCAGCAGTTTCACTAGCGGGATCCCCTACGAGCAGTACTTC
CDR3aa: CASSFTSGIPYEQYF
len: 15
abundance: -
j_gene: TRBJ2-7
d_gene: TRBD2
v_gene: TRBV12-3/TRBV12-4

CDR3nt: TGTGCCAGCAGCTTACCACTAGCGAGACCCCCCATTTCCAATGAGCAGTTCTTC
CDR3aa: CASSLPLARPPISNEQFF
len: 18
abundance: -
j_gene: TRBJ2-1
d_gene: TRBD2
v_gene: TRBV7-9

CDR3nt: TGTGCCAGCAGTCTGGGTGGCCACTATGGCTACACCTTC
CDR3aa: CASSLGGHYGYTF
len: 13
abundance: many
j_gene: TRBJ1-2
d_gene: -
v_gene: TRBV12-3/TRBV12-4

CDR3nt: TGTGCCAGCAGCGTAGGGGACAGGGGTAGCACTGAAGCTTTCTTT
CDR3aa: CASSVGDRGSTEAFF
len: 15
abundance: many
j_gene: TRBJ1-1
d_gene: TRBD1
v_gene: TRBV9

CDR3nt: TGCAGCGCAGGACTAGCAGAAGGGGAGCAGTACTTC
CDR3aa: CSAGLAEGEQYF
len: 12
abundance: -
j_gene: TRBJ2-7
d_gene: TRBD2
v_gene: TRBV29-1

CDR3nt: TGTGCCAGCAGCCAAGTCTTGGGCCTCGGGCCTGAAGCTTTCTTT
CDR3aa: CASSQVLGLGPEAFF
len: 15
abundance: few
j_gene: TRBJ1-1
d_gene: -
v_gene: TRBV3-1

CDR3nt: TGTGCCAGCAGCGGATCTGGCCTTATTAGGGGCAATGAGCAGTTCTTC
CDR3aa: CASSGSGLIRGNEQFF
len: 16
abundance: few
j_gene: TRBJ2-1
d_gene: -
v_gene: TRBV9

CDR3nt: TGTGCCAGTAGTCCGTACGACCTGCGGCGGGGCGAGCAGTACTTC
CDR3aa: CASSPYDLRRGEQYF
len: 15
abundance: many
j_gene: TRBJ2-7
d_gene: -
v_gene: TRBV19

CDR3nt: TGTGCCAGCAGCTTGGGCTCAGGGGCCTACGAGCAGTACTTC
CDR3aa: CASSLGSGAYEQYF
len: 14
abundance: many
j_gene: TRBJ2-7
d_gene: -
v_gene: TRBV5-4

CDR3nt: TGTGCCAGTAGGCGAACACCCTCGGCCTCCTACGAGCAGTACTTC
CDR3aa: CASRRTPSASYEQYF
len: 15
abundance: many
j_gene: TRBJ2-7
d_gene: -
v_gene: TRBV19

CDR3nt: TGTGCCAGCAGTTTTATGGATACGCAGTATTTT
CDR3aa: CASSFMDTQYF
len: 11
abundance: many
j_gene: TRBJ2-3
d_gene: -
v_gene: TRBV12-3/TRBV12-4

CDR3nt: TGTGCCAGTAGTATACAGGGCTATGGCTACACCTTC
CDR3aa: CASSIQGYGYTF
len: 12
abundance: -
j_gene: TRBJ1-2
d_gene: -
v_gene: TRBV19

CDR3nt: TGTGCCAGCAGTCTTAGGATTAGTGACAAAGAGACCCAGTACTTC
CDR3aa: CASSLRISDKETQYF
len: 15
abundance: many
j_gene: TRBJ2-5
d_gene: -
v_gene: TRBV7-6

CDR3nt: TGCAGTGCTACTGGACAGGGTGTGGGGGAGCAGTACTTC
CDR3aa: CSATGQGVGEQYF
len: 13
abundance: -
j_gene: TRBJ2-7
d_gene: TRBD1
v_gene: TRBV20-1

CDR3nt: TGTGCCAGCAGCCGTGCCGGGACAGGGGTTTGGGGCTACACCTTC
CDR3aa: CASSRAGTGVWGYTF
len: 15
abundance: many
j_gene: TRBJ1-2
d_gene: TRBD1
v_gene: TRBV7-9

CDR3nt: TGTGCCAGCAGTCCGGGGACGGTCGGCTACACCTTC
CDR3aa: CASSPGTVGYTF
len: 12
abundance: few
j_gene: TRBJ1-2
d_gene: -
v_gene: TRBV12-3/TRBV12-4